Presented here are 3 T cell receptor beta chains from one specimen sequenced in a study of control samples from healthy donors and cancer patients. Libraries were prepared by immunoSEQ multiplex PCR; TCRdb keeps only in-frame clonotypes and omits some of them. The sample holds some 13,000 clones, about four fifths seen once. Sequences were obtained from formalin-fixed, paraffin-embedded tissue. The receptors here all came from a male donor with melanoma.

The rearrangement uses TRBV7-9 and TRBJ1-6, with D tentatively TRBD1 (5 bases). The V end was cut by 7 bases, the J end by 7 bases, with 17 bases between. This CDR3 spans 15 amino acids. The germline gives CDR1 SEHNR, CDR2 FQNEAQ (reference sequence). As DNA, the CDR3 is TGTGCCAGCACCAAGGAGGGGAGGGACAATTCACCCCTCCACTTT. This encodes CASTKEGRDNSPLHF. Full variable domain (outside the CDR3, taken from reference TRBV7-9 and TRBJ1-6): DTGVSQNPRHKITKRGQNVTFRCDPISEHNRLYWYRQTLGQGPEFLTYFQNEAQLEKSRLLSDRFSAERPKGSFSTLEIQRTEQGDSAMYLCASTKEGRDNSPLHFGNGTRLTVT.

For the CDR3, the DNA is TGTGCCAGCAGCTTACCAGTCCTGGGAGAGCAGTACTTC. This sequence encodes CASSLPVLGEQYF. The rearrangement joins TRBV7-2 to TRBJ2-7; D is unresolved. The CDR3 runs 13 residues. Germline V lookup: CDR1 SGHTA, CDR2 FQGNSA. Trimming stripped 2 bases from V and 7 bases from J, with 12 bases between.

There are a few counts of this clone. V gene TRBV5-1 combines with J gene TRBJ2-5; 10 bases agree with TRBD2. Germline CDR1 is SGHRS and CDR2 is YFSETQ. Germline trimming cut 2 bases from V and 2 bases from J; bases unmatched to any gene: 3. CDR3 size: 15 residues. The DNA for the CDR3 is TGCGCCAGCAGCTTACCAGCGGGGGGGCAAGAGACCCAGTACTTC. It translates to CASSLPAGGQETQYF.